This TCR beta chain comes out of a study of blood T cell repertoires in COVID-19. On the study more broadly: Collection of acute and convalescent COVID-19 samples took place in the United States, Italy and Spain.

The CDR3 runs to 15 residues. V dropped 3 bases and J dropped 0 bases, with 9 bases sitting between them. Per the germline V gene, CDR1 is LNHNV and CDR2 is YYDKDF (reference sequence). Sequencing used immunoSEQ multiplex PCR; TCRdb keeps in-frame clones, though not all of them. Counted here are about 400,000 clones, over 75% occurring once; the ten biggest clones make up 1.5% to 2.5%. Assignment of participants to cohorts was predicated upon participant-reported clinical history. V is TRBV15 and J is TRBJ1-3; D might be TRBD1 (5 bases). This clonotype originated in a man aged 40-50 years in a cohort exposed to, infected with or recovered from COVID-19 (not recorded which). Sequencing was carried out using PBMCs or T cells enriched from blood (not recorded which). CDR3 coding DNA: TGTGCCACCAGCAGCAGGGATTCCTCTGGAAACACCATATATTTT. Translating gives CATSSRDSSGNTIYF.